This passage covers 17 T cell receptor beta chains from one sample sequenced in a study of T cell responses to AZD1222 COVID-19 vaccine (TCRdb year 2021). Reading the label with the study, this specimen's time point is: baseline before first vaccination. The protocol used for the library was the immunoSEQ multiplex PCR assay. TCRdb carries this immuneACCESS record with in-frame sequences only. Its versions omit some clonotypes, under half of them owing to an unresolved V gene in the studies checked, with the rest unexplained. The sample has about 120,000 clones on record, approximately 86% of them singletons. In total, the top ten clones hold 2% to 3% of the sample. The sequencing here drew on peripheral blood, taken on day 0 of AZD1222 vaccination. Receptors originate from an adult in good health.

The J gene is TRBJ2-3, the V gene TRBV4-1; 7 nucleotides line up with TRBD2. Germline trimming cut 1 base from V and 4 bases from J; bases unmatched to any gene: 8. There are 16 residues in the CDR3. Germline CDR1 MGHRA, CDR2 YSYEKL. This CDR3 is CASSQGGGRLADTQYF. The CDR3 DNA sequence: TGCGCCAGCAGCCAAGGGGGCGGGAGACTCGCAGATACGCAGTATTTT.

The rearrangement uses TRBV5-4 and TRBJ2-7, with a weak D call TRBD1 (5 bases). V was pared by 0 bases and J by 6 bases, with 10 bases between. Germline CDR1 and CDR2: SGHNT and YYREEE (reference sequence). This CDR3 has 13 amino acids. This CDR3 reads CASSLAGIGEQYF. CDR3 bases: TGTGCCAGCAGCTTGGCAGGGATTGGCGAGCAGTACTTC.

V usage is TRBV2 and J usage is TRBJ1-6, with D possibly TRBD1 on 5 matching bases. Between the trimmed V and J ends, which lost 6 bases and 18 bases, there was a span of 15 bases. The CDR3 loop spans 11 amino acids. Germline CDR1 SNHLY, CDR2 FYNNEI. CDR3 residues: CASSGTGLPHF. The CDR3 nucleotides read TGTGCCAGCAGCGGGACGGGATTACCCCACTTT. The full variable domain, completed using reference TRBV2 and TRBJ1-6, is EPEVTQTPSHQVTQMGQEVILRCVPISNHLYFYWYRQILGQKVEFLVSFYNNEISEKSEIFDDQFSVERPDGSNFTLKIRSTKLEDSAMYFCASSGTGLPHFGNGTRLTVT.

The chain combines TRBV11-1 with TRBJ1-5; D call uncertain. The CDR3 runs 14 residues. CDR1 and CDR2 from the germline V gene are SGHAT and FQDESV (reference sequence). V lost 1 base, J lost 6 bases, and 10 bases lay in between. In nucleotides, the CDR3 is TGTGCCAGCAGCTTAGACGGTATGGGTCAGCCCCAGCATTTT. Amino acids: CASSLDGMGQPQHF.

CDR3 residues: CASSESGQGVQETQYF. DNA for the CDR3: TGTGCCAGCAGTGAATCCGGACAGGGGGTACAAGAGACCCAGTACTTC. V usage is TRBV25-1 and J usage is TRBJ2-5; 10 bases match TRBD1. Germline V gives CDR1 MGHDK, CDR2 SYGVNS. V lost 1 base and J lost 2; bases outside the gene matches: 4. This CDR3 is built from 16 residues.

The chain has TRBV28 and TRBJ1-5; TRBD1 agrees at 7 bases. Germline lookup yields CDR1 MDHEN and CDR2 SYDVKM. The CDR3 totals 14 residues. V trimming: 6 bases; J trimming: 3 bases; junction bases outside the gene matches: 5. The CDR3 loop is CASSLQGFNQPQHF. As DNA, the CDR3 is TGTGCCAGCAGCCTACAGGGGTTCAATCAGCCCCAGCATTTT.

The rearrangement uses TRBV27 and TRBJ2-7; a possible D gene is TRBD2 (7 bases). Germline-derived CDR1 and CDR2 are MNHEY and SMNVEV (reference sequence). There are 15 residues in the CDR3. V lost 8 bases to trimming and J lost 2 bases, with 19 bases between them. The CDR3, as DNA: TGTGCCAGCGGGGGGGTCGGGGGCGCCCCCTACGAGCAGTACTTC. As protein: CASGGVGGAPYEQYF.

The chain is built from TRBV19 and TRBJ1-5; the D is unclear. Germline V gives CDR1 LNHDA, CDR2 SQIVND (reference sequence). This CDR3 is 15 amino acids long. Trimming pared 3 bases from V and 7 bases from J, leaving 16 bases between. The DNA of the CDR3 is TGTGCCAGTAGTATTTCTCTGGGCCGCGGGCAGCCCCAGCATTTT. This encodes CASSISLGRGQPQHF.

The chain employs TRBV9 and TRBJ1-3, with D unresolved. The germline V gene has CDR1 SGDLS and CDR2 YYNGEE. The V end lost 0 bases, the J end lost 2 bases, and 15 bases lay between the germline ends. The CDR3 spans 17 residues. CDR3 bases: TGTGCCAGCAGCGTAGAGGCGAGACATAACACTGGAAACACCATATATTTT. Translation gives CASSVEARHNTGNTIYF.

The CDR3 DNA sequence: TGTGCCAGCAGTCCTTCGACATTCTCCAATGAGCAGTTCTTC. It encodes CASSPSTFSNEQFF. The V call is TRBV6-6, the J call TRBJ2-1; D unclear. Germline V gives CDR1 MNHNY, CDR2 SVGAGI (reference sequence). The V gene lost 5 bases and the J gene lost 6 bases, with 14 bases spanning the gap. The CDR3 length is 14 residues.

V is TRBV20-1 and J is TRBJ1-2; D gene uncertain. CDR1 and CDR2 from the germline V gene are DFQATT and SNEGSKA (reference sequence). Trimming pared 5 bases from V and 2 bases from J, leaving 3 bases between. This CDR3 is built from 10 residues. CDR3 DNA sequence: TGCAGTGCTTGGAACTATGGCTACACCTTC. Residues: CSAWNYGYTF.

The chain uses TRBV30 and TRBJ2-1; the match to TRBD2 covers 11 bases. The CDR3 has 15 residues. V lost 4 bases and J lost 11; bases outside the gene matches: 13. Germline V gives CDR1 GTSNPN, CDR2 SVGIG (reference sequence). The DNA for the CDR3 is TGTGCCTGGACCCTGCCGGGGCTAGCGGGAGGTCAGCAGTTCTTC. This encodes CAWTLPGLAGGQQFF.

The chain uses TRBV28 and TRBJ1-6; D call uncertain. The ends were cut back, 3 bases at V and 0 bases at J, with 12 bases in the middle. The CDR3 totals 17 residues. Germline CDR1 MDHEN, CDR2 SYDVKM. The CDR3 DNA sequence: TGTGCCAGCAGTTTGAAACGCCTCAGCTCCTATAATTCACCCCTCCACTTT. It encodes CASSLKRLSSYNSPLHF.

The gene calls are TRBV9 and TRBJ2-1; the D is unclear. The CDR3 sequence is 12 residues long. Per the germline V gene, CDR1 is SGDLS and CDR2 is YYNGEE. The ends were cut back, 5 bases at V and 6 bases at J, with 9 bases in the middle. CDR3 bases: TGTGCCAGCAGTGGGGTTGGCAATGAGCAGTTCTTC. Protein sequence: CASSGVGNEQFF.

V gene TRBV19 combines with J gene TRBJ2-2; a weak D match, TRBD2 (6 bases). Trimming shortened V by 2 bases and J by 6 bases, and 13 bases separated the two germline ends. CDR3 size: 15 residues. Germline CDR1 reads LNHDA; CDR2 reads SQIVND (reference sequence). CDR3: CASSISGVSAGELFF. DNA of the CDR3: TGTGCCAGTAGTATATCGGGGGTTAGCGCCGGGGAGCTGTTTTTT.

The chain is built from TRBV28 and TRBJ2-7, with unresolved D. V was clipped by 6 bases and J by 0 bases, with 9 bases between them. The CDR3 runs 13 residues. Germline V gene sequence: CDR1 MDHEN, CDR2 SYDVKM. The CDR3 coding sequence is TGTGCCAGCAGGAGCGACCGCTCCTACGAGCAGTACTTC. Translated, it gives CASRSDRSYEQYF.

The chain links TRBV19 to TRBJ1-5, with D hard to call. In germline, CDR1 is LNHDA, CDR2 SQIVND (reference sequence). V was pared by 0 bases and J by 0 bases, with 6 bases between. The CDR3 is made up of 15 amino acids. This CDR3 is CASSIEGPSNQPQHF. CDR3 nucleotides: TGTGCCAGTAGTATAGAGGGCCCTAGCAATCAGCCCCAGCATTTT.